The TCR beta chain under discussion was sequenced for a study of T cell repertoires in cytomegalovirus infection (dated by TCRdb to about 2019). As for the study more broadly: Peptide stimulations targeted recently identified HLA-C-restricted CMV epitopes, whose presentation resists viral immunomodulation, together with well-studied HLA-B-restricted epitopes. The HLA type of each donor mattered for the analysis, because public TCR beta signatures pointed to carriage of CMV infection along with the matching HLA type. Broad study findings and their caveats: In both this cohort and an independent roughly 360-donor cohort, the cumulative frequency of public TCR beta family members distinguished carriers of CMV infection plus the relevant HLA type. The ex vivo response was dominated by HLA-C-restricted CMV-specific TCR beta clonotypes, which also provided the single most frequent clonotype in two of eight donors.

CDR1 and CDR2 were assigned from the germline V gene (reference sequence) as DFQATT and SNEGSKA. Relative to germline, V is 6 bases shorter and J is 1 base shorter, with 6 bases between their ends. From the cysteine up to the phenylalanine, the CDR3 has a length of 12 residues. Here the CDR3 DNA is all that survives: 36 bases in frame from base 1. As to this clonotype: No cognate antigen has been identified for it. Base-call qualities are not available, and no considerably larger clone is one nucleotide away.

TCRdb shows the sequencer as Illumina HiSeq 1500. TCRdb handled the public reads itself, with Q25 trimming in fastp and clone calling in MiXCR, and kept productive beta chains. Each CDR3 protein gets just one entry, which takes the most common genes and DNA from the rows behind it. Within this sample are about 110,000 distinct CDR3 sequences, with about 30% of them counted one time only. The top ten clonotypes cover roughly 81% of the sample. The treatment or condition label corresponds to: in vitro stimulation with specific CMV peptide epitopes to enrich CMV-specific T cells. In this chain, TRBV20-1 is recombined with TRBJ2-2; the D gene is unclear. The material sequenced was CD8+ T cells from cultured PBMCs, taken from culture after CMV antigen stimulation. The source is a human donor in good health (CMV status not recorded). Some clones in this sample may be carry-over from other donors' samples. CDR3 region: CSAAQNTGELFF. The DNA is TGCAGTGCAGCACAGAACACCGGGGAGCTGTTTTTT.